This T cell receptor (beta chain) was found in a study of shared clonotypes between healthy human individuals. As defined, naive CD8 cells were CD45RO-negative and positively selected for CCR7, with terminally differentiated effector memory CD45RA+ cells excluded. V was pared by 2 bases and J by 2 bases, with 10 bases between. This CDR3 comprises 13 residues. The germline CDR1 and CDR2 sequences are SQVTM and ANQGSEA. TCRdb's table, derived via immunoSEQ multiplex PCR, lists solely in-frame clones and lacks some. The table shows about 2.1 million clones, with 80% to 95% occurring only once. V gene TRBV29-1 combines with J gene TRBJ2-7; D ambiguous. The origin of this receptor is a man aged 18 to 29 in good health. Some clones in this sample may be carry-over from other donors' samples. The specimen sequenced was naive CD8+ T cells from PBMCs. CDR3 DNA: TGCAGCGTTGAATCTCTGGGAACCTACGAGCAGTACTTC. Translated, it gives CSVESLGTYEQYF.